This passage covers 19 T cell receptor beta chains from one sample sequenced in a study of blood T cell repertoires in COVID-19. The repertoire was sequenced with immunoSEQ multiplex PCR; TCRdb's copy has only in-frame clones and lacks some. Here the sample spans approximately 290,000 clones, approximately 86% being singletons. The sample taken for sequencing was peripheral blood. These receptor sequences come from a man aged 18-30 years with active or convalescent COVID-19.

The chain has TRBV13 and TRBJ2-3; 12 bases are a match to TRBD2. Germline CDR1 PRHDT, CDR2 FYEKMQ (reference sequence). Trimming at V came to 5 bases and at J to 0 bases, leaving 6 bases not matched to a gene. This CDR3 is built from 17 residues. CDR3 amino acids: CASSTRTSGESTDTQYF. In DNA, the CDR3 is TGTGCCAGCAGCACACGGACTAGCGGGGAAAGCACAGATACGCAGTATTTT.

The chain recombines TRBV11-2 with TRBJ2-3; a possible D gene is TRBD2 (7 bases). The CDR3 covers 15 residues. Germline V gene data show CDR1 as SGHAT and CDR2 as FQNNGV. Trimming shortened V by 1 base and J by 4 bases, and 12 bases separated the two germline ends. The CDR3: CASSLGGGGADTQYF. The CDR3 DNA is TGTGCCAGCAGCTTAGGGGGCGGGGGCGCAGATACGCAGTATTTT.

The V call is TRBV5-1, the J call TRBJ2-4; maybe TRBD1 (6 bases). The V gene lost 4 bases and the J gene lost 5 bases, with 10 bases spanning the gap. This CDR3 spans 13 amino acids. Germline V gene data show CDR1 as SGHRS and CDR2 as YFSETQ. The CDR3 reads CASSGRTENIQYF. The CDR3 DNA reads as TGCGCCAGCAGCGGAAGGACAGAAAACATTCAGTACTTC.

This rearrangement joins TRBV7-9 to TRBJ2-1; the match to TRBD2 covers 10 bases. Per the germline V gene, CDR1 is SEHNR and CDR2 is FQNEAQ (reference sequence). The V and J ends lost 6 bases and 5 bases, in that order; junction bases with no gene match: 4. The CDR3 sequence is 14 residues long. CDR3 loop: CASRASGGDNEQFF. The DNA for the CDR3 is TGTGCCAGCAGGGCTAGCGGGGGAGACAATGAGCAGTTCTTC.

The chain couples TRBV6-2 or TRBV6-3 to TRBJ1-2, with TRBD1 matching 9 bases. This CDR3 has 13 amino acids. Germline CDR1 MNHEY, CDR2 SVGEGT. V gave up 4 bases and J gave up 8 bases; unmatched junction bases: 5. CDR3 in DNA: TGTGCCAGCAGTTTCCGGACAGGGGTCGGCTACACCTTC. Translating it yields CASSFRTGVGYTF.

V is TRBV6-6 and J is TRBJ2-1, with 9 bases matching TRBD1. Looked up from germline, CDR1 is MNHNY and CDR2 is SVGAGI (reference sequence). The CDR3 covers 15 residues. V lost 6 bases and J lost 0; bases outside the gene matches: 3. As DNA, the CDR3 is TGTGCCAGCAGGTCGGACAGGGGCTCCTACAATGAGCAGTTCTTC. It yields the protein CASRSDRGSYNEQFF.

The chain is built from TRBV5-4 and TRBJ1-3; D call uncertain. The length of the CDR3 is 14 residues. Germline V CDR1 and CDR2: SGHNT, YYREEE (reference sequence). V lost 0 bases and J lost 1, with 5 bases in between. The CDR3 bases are TGTGCCAGCAGCTTGGAACTTTCTGGAAACACCATATATTTT. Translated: CASSLELSGNTIYF.

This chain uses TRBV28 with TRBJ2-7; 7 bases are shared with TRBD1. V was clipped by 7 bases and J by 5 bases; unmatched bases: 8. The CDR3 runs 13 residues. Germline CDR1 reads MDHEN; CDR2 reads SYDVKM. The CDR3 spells CASTDDRADEQYF. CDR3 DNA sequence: TGTGCCAGCACTGACGACAGGGCGGACGAGCAGTACTTC.

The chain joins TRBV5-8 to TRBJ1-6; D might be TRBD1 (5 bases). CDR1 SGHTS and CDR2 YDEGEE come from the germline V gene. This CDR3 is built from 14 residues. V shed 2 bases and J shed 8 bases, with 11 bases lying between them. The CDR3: CASSLAGVDSPLHF. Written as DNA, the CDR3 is TGTGCCAGCAGCTTAGCGGGGGTGGATTCACCCCTCCACTTT.

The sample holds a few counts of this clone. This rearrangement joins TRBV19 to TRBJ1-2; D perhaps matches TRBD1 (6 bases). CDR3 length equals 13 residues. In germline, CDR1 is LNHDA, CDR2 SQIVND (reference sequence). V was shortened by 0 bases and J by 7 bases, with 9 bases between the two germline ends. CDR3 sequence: CASSIDNRVGYTF. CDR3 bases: TGTGCCAGTAGTATAGACAACAGGGTTGGCTACACCTTC.

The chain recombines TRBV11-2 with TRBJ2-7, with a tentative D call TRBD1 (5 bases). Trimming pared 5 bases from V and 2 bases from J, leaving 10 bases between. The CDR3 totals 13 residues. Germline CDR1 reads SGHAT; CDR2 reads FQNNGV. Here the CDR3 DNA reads TGTGCCAGCAGCCTTGGACACGCCTACGAGCAGTACTTC. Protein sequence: CASSLGHAYEQYF. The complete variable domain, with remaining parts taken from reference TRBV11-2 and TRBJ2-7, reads EAGVAQSPRYKIIEKRQSVAFWCNPISGHATLYWYQQILGQGPKLLIQFQNNGVVDDSQLPKDRFSAERLKGVDSTLKIQPAKLEDSAVYLCASSLGHAYEQYFGPGTRLTVT.

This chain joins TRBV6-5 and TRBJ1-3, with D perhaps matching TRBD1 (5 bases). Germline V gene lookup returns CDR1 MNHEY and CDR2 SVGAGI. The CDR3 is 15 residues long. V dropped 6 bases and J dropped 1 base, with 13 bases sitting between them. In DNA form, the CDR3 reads TGTGCCAGCAGGAGACAGCCAGGTTCTGGAAACACCATATATTTT. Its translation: CASRRQPGSGNTIYF.

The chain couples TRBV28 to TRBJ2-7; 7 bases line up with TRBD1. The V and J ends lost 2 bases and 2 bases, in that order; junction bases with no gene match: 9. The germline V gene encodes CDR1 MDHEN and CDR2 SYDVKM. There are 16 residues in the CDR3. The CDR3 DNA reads TGTGCCAGCAGTTTAGGGTCGACAGGGAGTCCCTACGAGCAGTACTTC. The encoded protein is CASSLGSTGSPYEQYF.

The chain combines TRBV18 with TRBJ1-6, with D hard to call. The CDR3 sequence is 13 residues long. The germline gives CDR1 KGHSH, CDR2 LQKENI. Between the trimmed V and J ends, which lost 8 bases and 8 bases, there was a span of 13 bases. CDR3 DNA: TGTGCCAGCACCGAGATGAGGGATTCACCCCTCCACTTT. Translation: CASTEMRDSPLHF.

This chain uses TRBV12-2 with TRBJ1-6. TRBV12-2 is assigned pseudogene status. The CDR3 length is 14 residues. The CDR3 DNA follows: TGTGCAAGTCGCCCCTACGGGGAGGGCCTACCCCTCCACTTT. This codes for CASRPYGEGLPLHF.

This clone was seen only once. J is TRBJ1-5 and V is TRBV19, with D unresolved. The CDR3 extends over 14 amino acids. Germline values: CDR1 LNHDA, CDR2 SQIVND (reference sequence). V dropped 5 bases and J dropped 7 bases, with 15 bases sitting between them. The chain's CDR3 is CASSPGPRLQPQHF. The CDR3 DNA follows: TGTGCCAGTAGTCCAGGCCCAAGATTACAGCCCCAGCATTTT. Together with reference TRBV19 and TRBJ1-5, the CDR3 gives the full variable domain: DGGITQSPKYLFRKEGQNVTLSCEQNLNHDAMYWYRQDPGQGLRLIYYSQIVNDFQKGDIAEGYSVSREKKESFPLTVTSAQKNPTAFYLCASSPGPRLQPQHFGDGTRLSIL.

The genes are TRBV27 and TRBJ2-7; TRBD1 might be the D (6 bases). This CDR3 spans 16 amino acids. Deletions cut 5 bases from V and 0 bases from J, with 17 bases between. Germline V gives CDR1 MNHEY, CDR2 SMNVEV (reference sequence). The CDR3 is CASSTGQSQSSYEQYF. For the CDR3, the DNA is TGTGCCAGCAGTACCGGACAGTCCCAAAGCTCCTACGAGCAGTACTTC.

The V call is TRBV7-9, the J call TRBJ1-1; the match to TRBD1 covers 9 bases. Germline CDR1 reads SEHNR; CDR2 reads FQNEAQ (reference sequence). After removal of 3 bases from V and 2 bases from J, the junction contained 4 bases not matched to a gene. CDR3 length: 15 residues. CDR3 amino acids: CASSLRQGVNTEAFF. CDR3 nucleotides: TGTGCCAGCAGCTTGCGACAGGGGGTAAACACTGAAGCTTTCTTT.

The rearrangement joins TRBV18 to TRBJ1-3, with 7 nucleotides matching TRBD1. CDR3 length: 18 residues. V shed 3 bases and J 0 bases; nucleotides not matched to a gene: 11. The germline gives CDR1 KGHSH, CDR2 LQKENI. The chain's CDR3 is CASSPIPGQMSSGNTIYF. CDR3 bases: TGTGCCAGCTCACCTATCCCGGGACAGATGAGCTCTGGAAACACCATATATTTT.